The 20 T cell receptor beta chains below come from one sample, sequenced in a study of T cell responses to AZD1222 COVID-19 vaccine. This table comes from immunoSEQ multiplex PCR, and its TCRdb copy is limited to in-frame clones, with some not included. The sample lists 110,000 or so clones, about 86% occurring once. The source was peripheral blood, collected 28 days after the second AZD1222 dose. These receptors came from an adult who received the AZD1222 COVID-19 vaccine.

The chain is built from TRBV29-1 and TRBJ2-1; 7 bases align to TRBD2. The CDR3 contains 14 residues. CDR1 is SQVTM and CDR2 is ANQGSEA in the germline V gene. V shed 7 bases and J 3 bases; nucleotides not matched to a gene: 9. The CDR3 DNA sequence: TGCAGCGCCTTAGGCGGGGGATTCTACAATGAGCAGTTCTTC. Its translation: CSALGGGFYNEQFF.

V usage is TRBV5-4 and J usage is TRBJ1-6, with D hard to call. The V end lost 0 bases, the J end lost 6 bases, and 7 bases lay between the germline ends. Germline values: CDR1 SGHNT, CDR2 YYREEE (reference sequence). This CDR3 is built from 14 residues. In DNA form, the CDR3 reads TGTGCCAGCAGCTTGGATCTCCGTAATTCACCCCTCCACTTT. Its protein is CASSLDLRNSPLHF.

A few counts support this clone. The chain recombines TRBV7-2 with TRBJ1-6; TRBD1 might be the D (5 bases). Looked up from germline, CDR1 is SGHTA and CDR2 is FQGNSA. V was trimmed by 6 bases and J by 3 bases, leaving 21 bases between them. CDR3 length: 18 amino acids. CDR3 loop: CASRYTGLRDFYNSPLHF. The CDR3 nucleotides are TGTGCCAGCAGGTATACAGGCCTCCGTGATTTCTATAATTCACCCCTCCACTTT.

This clone has just one count. J is TRBJ2-1 and V is TRBV9, with TRBD2 matching over 7 bases. The V and J ends lost 0 bases and 4 bases, in that order; junction bases with no gene match: 7. The CDR3 contains 16 residues. The V gene's germline CDR1 is SGDLS and CDR2 YYNGEE. In DNA, the CDR3 is TGTGCCAGCAGCGTAGATGCTAGCGGATTTTACAATGAGCAGTTCTTC. Translated, it gives CASSVDASGFYNEQFF.

The rearrangement uses TRBV24-1 and TRBJ1-2, with 9 bases aligning to TRBD1. Germline trimming cut 9 bases from V and 8 bases from J; bases unmatched to any gene: 6. The length of the CDR3 is 12 residues. Germline V gene lookup returns CDR1 KGHDR and CDR2 SFDVKD. CDR3 nucleotides: TGTGCCACCCGGGACAGGGAATGGGGCTACACCTTC. It yields the protein CATRDREWGYTF.

This clone was picked up one time. This chain links TRBV12-2 with TRBJ1-5; TRBD1, as called in the table, went unchecked against the DNA. TRBV12-2 corresponds to a pseudogene. The CDR3 loop spans 16 amino acids. CDR3 in amino acids: CASRLDRGPRNQPQHF. The CDR3 region has the DNA TGTGCAAGTCGCTTAGACAGGGGACCGCGCAATCAGCCCCAGCATTTT.

This clone has only one observation. V gene TRBV3-1 (or the pseudogene TRBV3-2) combines with J gene TRBJ2-1; the D gene could be TRBD1 or TRBD2 (5 bases each). Germline V CDR1 and CDR2: LGHDT, YNNKEL (reference sequence). The CDR3 has 15 amino acids. V shed 0 bases and J shed 2 bases, with 8 bases lying between them. CDR3 bases: TGTGCCAGCAGCCAAGATGGGGGACCCTACAATGAGCAGTTCTTC. As protein: CASSQDGGPYNEQFF.

V usage is TRBV21-1 and J usage is TRBJ1-6. TRBV21-1 is shown as a pseudogene. This CDR3 has 13 residues. The CDR3 DNA follows: TGTGCCGGCCCTAGCGCCTATAATTCACCCCTCCACTTT. Translating gives CAGPSAYNSPLHF.

This chain uses TRBV12-2 with TRBJ2-7; the table assigns TRBD2, which was not confirmed against the DNA. TRBV12-2 is a pseudogene locus. The CDR3 is 17 amino acids. DNA of the CDR3: TGTGCAAGTCGCTTAGTCCGACTAGCGACACCCTCCTACGAGCAGTACTTC. Translated, it gives CASRLVRLATPSYEQYF.

This clone came up a few times. This rearrangement joins TRBV10-2 to TRBJ1-6; D is possibly TRBD1 (5 bases). This CDR3 is 14 amino acids long. Per germline, CDR1 WSHSY and CDR2 SAAADI. Trimming removed 8 bases from V and 5 bases from J, with 13 bases in between. CDR3 sequence: CASGASPNNSPLHF. DNA of the CDR3: TGCGCCAGCGGGGCGAGTCCCAATAATTCACCCCTCCACTTT.

The chain uses TRBV19 and TRBJ1-2, with TRBD1 matching 9 bases. The CDR3 runs 16 residues. V lost 4 bases to trimming and J lost 6 bases; unmatched junction nucleotides: 12. The germline gives CDR1 LNHDA, CDR2 SQIVND (reference sequence). This CDR3 reads CASSKGVWTGENGYTF. DNA of the CDR3: TGTGCCAGTAGTAAAGGAGTATGGACAGGGGAAAATGGCTACACCTTC.

This chain connects TRBV19 to TRBJ2-7; TRBD1 matches at 9 bases. V trimming: 3 bases; J trimming: 4 bases; junction bases outside the gene matches: 4. The CDR3 length is 14 residues. The germline V gene has CDR1 LNHDA and CDR2 SQIVND (reference sequence). CDR3 loop: CASSMAGTGYEQYF. In DNA form, the CDR3 reads TGTGCCAGTAGTATGGCCGGGACAGGGTACGAGCAGTACTTC.

The rearrangement uses TRBV10-3 and TRBJ1-4; D perhaps matches TRBD1 (6 bases). V lost 5 bases and J lost 11, with 15 bases in between. There are 13 residues in the CDR3. From germline, CDR1 is ENHRY and CDR2 SYGVKD. CDR3 in DNA: TGTGCCATCAGTCCCCAAGGGGGAGTTAAACTGTTTTTT. Its protein product is CAISPQGGVKLFF.

The gene calls are TRBV7-9 and TRBJ2-3, with D perhaps matching TRBD1 or TRBD2 (5 bases each). Germline-derived CDR1 and CDR2 are SEHNR and FQNEAQ (reference sequence). CDR3 length: 14 amino acids. V was pared by 5 bases and J by 3 bases, with 12 bases between. The DNA for the CDR3 is TGTGCCAGCAGCGAAGAGGGGACGACAGATACGCAGTATTTT. This sequence encodes CASSEEGTTDTQYF. Variable domain in full (rest from reference TRBV7-9 and TRBJ2-3): DTGVSQNPRHKITKRGQNVTFRCDPISEHNRLYWYRQTLGQGPEFLTYFQNEAQLEKSRLLSDRFSAERPKGSFSTLEIQRTEQGDSAMYLCASSEEGTTDTQYFGPGTRLTVL.

The J gene is TRBJ2-3, the V gene TRBV11-2, with 12 bases that match TRBD2. Germline V gene lookup returns CDR1 SGHAT and CDR2 FQNNGV. Trimming at V came to 3 bases and at J to 6 bases, leaving 7 bases not matched to a gene. The CDR3 has 16 amino acids. Here the CDR3 DNA reads TGTGCCAGCAGCTTCCCTCTAGCGGGAGGGCAGGATACGCAGTATTTT. This sequence encodes CASSFPLAGGQDTQYF.

This chain connects TRBV5-4 to TRBJ2-3, with TRBD2 matching over 11 bases. V trimming: 1 base; J trimming: 2 bases; junction bases outside the gene matches: 3. The CDR3 contains 16 residues. The germline V gene encodes CDR1 SGHNT and CDR2 YYREEE (reference sequence). The CDR3 DNA follows: TGTGCCAGCAGCTTGAGACTAGCGGGACTCACAGATACGCAGTATTTT. The encoded protein is CASSLRLAGLTDTQYF.

The CDR3 sequence is CASSQQPGGNSPLHF. The CDR3 DNA is TGTGCCAGCAGCCAGCAGCCAGGGGGGAATTCACCCCTCCACTTT. This chain links TRBV3-1 (or the pseudogene TRBV3-2) with TRBJ1-6; 7 nucleotides agree with TRBD1. CDR3 length: 15 residues. With V trimmed by 3 bases and J by 7 bases, 6 bases remained unmatched. The germline gives CDR1 LGHDT, CDR2 YNNKEL (reference sequence).

The rearrangement joins TRBV28 to TRBJ1-5, with 7 bases aligning to TRBD1. J lost 4 bases, V lost 7 bases, and 10 bases had no gene match. Germline lookup yields CDR1 MDHEN and CDR2 SYDVKM. The CDR3 totals 15 residues. The CDR3 sequence is CASTYPGDRNQPQHF. CDR3 DNA: TGTGCCAGCACGTATCCAGGGGACAGAAATCAGCCCCAGCATTTT. Using reference TRBV28 and TRBJ1-5 for the parts outside the CDR3, the full variable domain is DVKVTQSSRYLVKRTGEKVFLECVQDMDHENMFWYRQDPGLGLRLIYFSYDVKMKEKGDIPEGYSVSREKKERFSLILESASTNQTSMYLCASTYPGDRNQPQHFGDGTRLSIL.

The rearrangement links TRBV7-3 to TRBJ1-1, with TRBD1 identical over 7 bases. Trimming cost V 3 bases and J 10 bases; bases outside gene matches: 14. The CDR3 is 15 residues long. CDR1 and CDR2 (germline): SGHTA, FQGTGA. CDR3 DNA: TGTGCCAGCAGCTTCATCGATAACAGGGGAAGAGGAGCTTTCTTT. This sequence encodes CASSFIDNRGRGAFF.

The chain is built from TRBV7-2 and TRBJ1-2; 8 bases are a match to TRBD1. This CDR3 has 16 residues. The V gene end was trimmed by 5 bases and the J gene end by 5 bases; junction bases not matched to a gene: 13. Germline CDR1 reads SGHTA; CDR2 reads FQGNSA. CDR3 nucleotides: TGTGCCAGCAGCCTTAACCCCCAGGGGGCATCTTATGGCTACACCTTC. This translates into CASSLNPQGASYGYTF. Full variable domain (rest looked up from reference TRBV7-2 and TRBJ1-2): GAGVSQSPSNKVTEKGKDVELRCDPISGHTALYWYRQSLGQGLEFLIYFQGNSAPDKSGLPSDRFSAERTGGSVSTLTIQRTQQEDSAVYLCASSLNPQGASYGYTFGSGTRLTVV.